The T cell receptor (beta chain) described here comes from a study of PD-1 blockade in classical Hodgkin lymphoma. Clones were read by immunoSEQ multiplex PCR, and TCRdb kept only the in-frame ones, dropping some. This sample has 37,000 or so clones, with about 86% found just once. All the patients suffered relapse after autologous stem cell transplantation, and brentuximab vedotin exposure differed. Germline V gives CDR1 MNHEY, CDR2 SMNVEV (reference sequence). The ends were cut back, 3 bases at V and 8 bases at J, with 11 bases in the middle. The CDR3 sequence is 13 residues long. This clone occurred once. The antigen remains unidentified. Regarding the study as a whole: Reported findings placed baseline TCR diversity lower in newly diagnosed patients (compared with healthy donors).

The gene calls are TRBV27 and TRBJ1-5, with D perhaps matching TRBD1 (5 bases). The source material was peripheral blood mononuclear cells (PBMCs), sampled before the second cycle of nivolumab. The clonotype comes from a human donor with classical Hodgkin lymphoma. The CDR3 DNA sequence: TGTGCCAGCAGTTTGGGGGGGAGAAAGCCCCAGCATTTT. It is translated as CASSLGGRKPQHF.